Listed below are T cell receptor beta chains from one sample, sequenced in a study of control samples from healthy donors and cancer patients. Produced via immunoSEQ multiplex PCR; TCRdb's table is partial and in-frame only. The repertoire has about 100,000 clones, about 90% of them found once; the top ten carry about 20%. Specimen: blood. Receptors originate from a woman aged 45-65 years in good health. CDR3s include the opening cysteine and the closing phenylalanine or tryptophan. A D gene is named only where the DNA matches it firmly. Clone size is given for some rows only: seen once, a few or many times, or a class if the clone is expanded.

J	size	V	D	DNA	CDR3
TRBJ2-2	-	TRBV27	-	TGTGCCAGCAGCACGTCCGGGTTGAACACCGGGGAGCTGTTTTTT	CASSTSGLNTGELFF
TRBJ1-1	-	TRBV5-6	-	TGTGCCAGCAGCAGGGACATTGACACTGAAGCTTTCTTT	CASSRDIDTEAFF
TRBJ1-5	once	TRBV10-1	-	TGCGCCAGCAGTGAGTCGAAGGCAGGTAATCAGCCCCAGCATTTT	CASSESKAGNQPQHF
TRBJ2-5	once	TRBV10-3	TRBD2	TGTGCCATCAGTACCATAGCGGGAGAGACCCAGTACTTC	CAISTIAGETQYF
TRBJ1-4	once	TRBV30	-	TGTGCCTGGAGCTTTAATGAAAAACTGTTTTTT	CAWSFNEKLFF
TRBJ2-4	-	TRBV30	-	TGTGCCTGGAGTGTAATAGCCAAAAACATTCAGTACTTC	CAWSVIAKNIQYF
TRBJ1-1	-	TRBV6-6	-	TGTGCCAGCAGCCCAATAAGGGTGAACACTGAAGCTTTCTTT	CASSPIRVNTEAFF
TRBJ2-7	-	TRBV7-9	-	TGTGCCACCGGGGCCTACGAGCAGTACTTC	CATGAYEQYF
TRBJ1-2	-	TRBV6-5	-	TGTGCCAGCAGTTACTCTGGGGGGAACTATGGCTACACCTTC	CASSYSGGNYGYTF
TRBJ2-5	-	TRBV9	-	TGTGCCAGCGGCCTGAAAGGGTTTTCAGAGACCCAGTACTTC	CASGLKGFSETQYF
TRBJ2-2	few	TRBV2	-	TGTGCCAGCAGTGTTTCGGGTTTAGGGGAGCTGTTTTTT	CASSVSGLGELFF
TRBJ2-1	-	TRBV4-1	-	TGCGCCAGCAGCCAAGGGGGGATGGGGGGGGCGGGTAGCTCCTACAATGAGCAGTTCTTC	CASSQGGMGGAGSSYNEQFF
TRBJ2-3	-	TRBV7-2	-	TGTGCCAGCAGTCCTGGGCGCCCAGATACGCAGTATTTT	CASSPGRPDTQYF
TRBJ2-7	-	TRBV7-2	-	TGTGCCAGCAGCTTACGACCAGGGTCCTCCTCCTACGAGCAGTACTTC	CASSLRPGSSSYEQYF
TRBJ1-5	-	TRBV27	TRBD1	TGTGCCAGCAGTTACAACAGGGGTCAGCCCCAGCATTTT	CASSYNRGQPQHF
TRBJ2-1	-	TRBV11-2	-	TGTGCCAGCAGCTCGCCCCGGGCGACCCTGGGGTACAATGAGCAGTTCTTC	CASSSPRATLGYNEQFF
TRBJ2-6	-	TRBV5-1	-	TGCGCCAGCAGCTTGACGGTCTCTGGGGCCAACGTCCTGACTTTC	CASSLTVSGANVLTF
TRBJ1-2	-	TRBV19	-	TGTGCCAGTAGTATTATGGATGGCACTTCCATTGGTGGCTACACCTTC	CASSIMDGTSIGGYTF
TRBJ2-7	-	TRBV9	TRBD1	TGTGCCAGCACCCCAGGACGGGACAGGGGAGGTGAGCAGTACTTC	CASTPGRDRGGEQYF
TRBJ1-1	-	TRBV3-1/TRBV3-2	TRBD1	TGTGCCAGCAGCCCGGGACAGGGAACGGTAACCACTGAAGCTTTCTTT	CASSPGQGTVTTEAFF
TRBJ2-1	-	TRBV4-1	TRBD2	TGCGCCAGCAGCCTTAAGCGGGGGGGCTACAATGAGCAGTTCTTC	CASSLKRGGYNEQFF
TRBJ1-1	-	TRBV5-6	-	TGTGCCAGCAGCTTGGCACGGGGCAATGAAGCTTTCTTT	CASSLARGNEAFF
TRBJ2-1	-	TRBV11-3	TRBD2	TGTGCCAGCAGCCAGCGGGGGGAAGACAATGAGCAGTTCTTC	CASSQRGEDNEQFF
TRBJ1-2	-	TRBV5-6	-	TGTGCCAGCAGCCTGGGATATCCTCCTTTAGCTCGTGGCTACACCTTC	CASSLGYPPLARGYTF
TRBJ2-5	-	TRBV10-3	TRBD2	TGTGCCATCAGTTCTAGCGGGAGGTCTGAGTCACGAGAGACCCAGTACTTC	CAISSSGRSESRETQYF
TRBJ1-2	once	TRBV11-1	-	TGTGCCAGCAGCTTATACGGGGGGCGGCATGGCTACACCTTC	CASSLYGGRHGYTF
TRBJ1-1	-	TRBV9	-	TGTGCCAGCAGCGTACAGGGAGGGACGGATACTGAAGCTTTCTTT	CASSVQGGTDTEAFF
TRBJ1-2	-	TRBV6-5	-	TGTGCCAGCAGGGCCTATCAGGACAGCAACTATGGCTACACCTTC	CASRAYQDSNYGYTF
TRBJ2-1	-	TRBV11-1	-	TGTGCCAGCAGCTCGGTGCTACTTTCCTACAATGAGCAGTTCTTC	CASSSVLLSYNEQFF
TRBJ2-1	-	TRBV3-1/TRBV3-2	-	TGTGCCAGCAGCCAATCCCGCGTAAATACACATTACAATGAGCAGTTCTTC	CASSQSRVNTHYNEQFF
TRBJ2-2	-	TRBV7-9	-	TGTGCCAGCAGCTTGTGGGGGCAAATCGGCACCGGGGAGCTGTTTTTT	CASSLWGQIGTGELFF
TRBJ2-3	-	TRBV30	TRBD2	TGTGCCTGGAGACGCTGGCGGGAGAATGGAGATACGCAGTATTTT	CAWRRWRENGDTQYF
TRBJ2-5	-	TRBV6-2/TRBV6-3	-	TGTGCCAGCAGCCCAACAGGGCCCCAGGGGACCCAGTACTTC	CASSPTGPQGTQYF
TRBJ1-2	-	TRBV20-1	-	TGCAGTGCTAGTTCCCGTGGGAGCGGGGGCTACACCTTC	CSASSRGSGGYTF
TRBJ2-3	-	TRBV19	-	TGTGCCAGTAGGGAACAGGGACGCACGCAGTATTTT	CASREQGRTQYF
TRBJ1-2	-	TRBV4-3	-	TGCGCCAGCAGCCAAGATAAGAAGGGGGACGGCTACACCTTC	CASSQDKKGDGYTF
TRBJ1-5	-	TRBV3-1/TRBV3-2	-	TGTGCCAGCAGCCCCAGCGTGATCGCTCAGCCCCAGCATTTT	CASSPSVIAQPQHF
TRBJ1-1	-	TRBV12-3/TRBV12-4	-	TGTGCCAGCAGTCGAGGGTGGCCTGAAGCTTTCTTT	CASSRGWPEAFF
TRBJ1-2	-	TRBV7-2	-	TGTGCCAGCAGCGCCGGATGGGAAAATGGCTACACCTTC	CASSAGWENGYTF
TRBJ2-4	-	TRBV3-1/TRBV3-2	TRBD2	TGTGCCAGCAGCCAGAGGGAGGGTAACATTCAGTACTTC	CASSQREGNIQYF
TRBJ2-1	-	TRBV7-3	TRBD1	TGTGCCAGCAGCTCCGGGACAGGGGCGTCCGATGAGCAGTTCTTC	CASSSGTGASDEQFF
TRBJ2-2	-	TRBV6-5	-	TGTGCCAGCACCACCGGGAGCACCGGGGAGCTGTTTTTT	CASTTGSTGELFF
TRBJ2-7	-	TRBV6-5	-	TGTGCCACCGGACTCCTCTCACTTAACTACGAGCAGTACTTC	CATGLLSLNYEQYF
TRBJ1-1	-	TRBV5-1	TRBD1	TGCGCCAGCAGCGATCGGGACAGTGGGTACACTGAAGCTTTCTTT	CASSDRDSGYTEAFF
TRBJ2-2	-	TRBV6-5	TRBD2	TGTGCCACGACAGCGGGAAGGACCGGGGAGCTGTTTTTT	CATTAGRTGELFF
TRBJ2-6	-	TRBV14	-	TGTGCCAGCAGCCCCGAAGGACGTGGGGCCAACGTCCTGACTTTC	CASSPEGRGANVLTF
TRBJ2-1	-	TRBV5-4	-	TGTGCCAGCAGCTTGAACAATGAGCAGTTCTTC	CASSLNNEQFF
TRBJ2-1	-	TRBV12-5	-	TGTGCTAGTGGTTTGGCGCCGGGACGTACCTACAATGAGCAGTTCTTC	CASGLAPGRTYNEQFF
TRBJ1-2	-	TRBV19	-	TGTGCCAGTAGTCCCGCGTCCCAAGGCTATGGCTACACCTTC	CASSPASQGYGYTF
TRBJ2-1	-	TRBV11-2	TRBD2	TGTGCCAGCAGCTGGACTAGCGGGAATGAGCAGTTCTTC	CASSWTSGNEQFF
TRBJ1-2	-	TRBV24-1	TRBD1	TGTGCCACCTTCGGGCAGGACAGGGGGCTTTTCTGGGGCTACACCTTC	CATFGQDRGLFWGYTF
TRBJ1-2	-	TRBV6-4	-	TGTGCCACCCTCGGGATACTCTATGGCTACACCTTC	CATLGILYGYTF
TRBJ2-3	-	TRBV3-1/TRBV3-2	TRBD2	TGTGCCAGCAGCCAGGGCGGTTTGGCGGGGGGTCGGACAGATACGCAGTATTTT	CASSQGGLAGGRTDTQYF
TRBJ2-3	-	TRBV20-1	-	TGCAGTGCTAATAGGGGAGATACGCAGTATTTT	CSANRGDTQYF
TRBJ2-5	-	TRBV7-2	TRBD2	TGTGCCAGCAGCCACAATAGCGGGCGGTACCAAGAGACCCAGTACTTC	CASSHNSGRYQETQYF
TRBJ2-1	-	TRBV7-9	-	TGTGCCAGCAGCTTAATCCTAGTCTCCTACAATGAGCAGTTCTTC	CASSLILVSYNEQFF